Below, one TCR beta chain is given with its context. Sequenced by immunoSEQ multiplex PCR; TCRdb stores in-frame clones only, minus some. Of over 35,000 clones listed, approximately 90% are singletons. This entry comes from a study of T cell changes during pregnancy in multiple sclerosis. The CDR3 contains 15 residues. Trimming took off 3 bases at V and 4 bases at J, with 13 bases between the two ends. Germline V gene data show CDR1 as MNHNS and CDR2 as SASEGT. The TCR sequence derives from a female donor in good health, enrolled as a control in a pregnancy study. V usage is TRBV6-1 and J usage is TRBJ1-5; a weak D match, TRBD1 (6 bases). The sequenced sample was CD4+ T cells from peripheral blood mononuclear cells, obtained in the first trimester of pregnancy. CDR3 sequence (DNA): TGTGCCAGCAGTGACAACAGGGCCCCGAATCAGCCCCAGCATTTT. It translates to CASSDNRAPNQPQHF.